This T cell receptor (beta chain) was retrieved from a study of blood T cell repertoires in COVID-19. As for the study in general: COVID-19 samples from acute and convalescent phases originated in the United States, Italy and Spain.

Recruitment covered about 25 US areas and drew participants whose ages spanned 18 to 89 years. The study assigned cohorts using participant-reported clinical history. In Cohort 3, a recovered donor had either two negative PCRs, clearance, or symptom resolution. Some clones are missing from TCRdb's copy, which holds only in-frame ones; the method was immunoSEQ multiplex PCR. The table lists approximately 260,000 clones, 75% to 95% of them singletons. This CDR3 is 16 amino acids long. The trim removed 6 bases at V and 13 bases at J, leaving 15 bases unmatched. Germline V gene lookup returns CDR1 LGHNT and CDR2 FRNRAP.

The sample comprised PBMCs or T cells enriched from blood (not recorded which). V and J are TRBV12-5 and TRBJ1-6, with TRBD1 matching 10 bases. The receptor was derived from a woman younger than 35 who had recovered from COVID-19. CDR3 in amino acids: CASGPGTGVTLSPLHF. The CDR3 DNA sequence: TGTGCTAGTGGACCCGGGACAGGGGTTACCCTGTCCCCCCTCCACTTT.